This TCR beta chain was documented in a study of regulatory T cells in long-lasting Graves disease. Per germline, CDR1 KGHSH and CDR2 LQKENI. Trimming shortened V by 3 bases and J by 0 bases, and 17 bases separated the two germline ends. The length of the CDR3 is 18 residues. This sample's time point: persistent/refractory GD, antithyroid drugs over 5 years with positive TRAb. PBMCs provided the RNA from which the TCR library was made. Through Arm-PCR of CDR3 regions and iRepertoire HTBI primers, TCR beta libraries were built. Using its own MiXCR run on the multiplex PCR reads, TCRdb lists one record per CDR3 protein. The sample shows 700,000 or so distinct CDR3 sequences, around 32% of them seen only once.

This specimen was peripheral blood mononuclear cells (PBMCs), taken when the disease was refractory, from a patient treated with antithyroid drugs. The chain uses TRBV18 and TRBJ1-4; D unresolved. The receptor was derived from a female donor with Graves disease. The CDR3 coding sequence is TGTGCCAGCTCACCGGAGATCGGATCCCTTGCAACTAATGAAAAACTGTTTTTT. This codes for CASSPEIGSLATNEKLFF.